This TCR beta chain was sequenced in a study of cytomegalovirus exposure and HLA in healthy donors. Findings and caveats of the study: In the 120 validation repertoires, just under 95% of cluster scores exceeded 0, per a later analysis. The study labeled roughly 160 TCR beta chains cytomegalovirus-associated.

The data were produced by immunoSEQ multiplex PCR, yet TCRdb's version contains in-frame clones alone and is incomplete. The sample carries about 120,000 clones, around 89% recorded once. This CDR3 has 17 amino acids. V shed 2 bases and J 4 bases; nucleotides not matched to a gene: 9. CDR1 SGDLS and CDR2 YYNGEE come from the germline V gene. With regard to this clone: What it binds is unknown.

This clonotype was sampled from a woman between 18 and 30 years old in good health and CMV-seropositive. V gene TRBV9 combines with J gene TRBJ2-3, with 11 bases aligning to TRBD2. Source material: PBMCs. This CDR3 is CASSVVGSGGAPDTQYF. CDR3 sequence (DNA): TGTGCCAGCAGCGTTGTAGGTAGCGGGGGGGCACCAGATACGCAGTATTTT.